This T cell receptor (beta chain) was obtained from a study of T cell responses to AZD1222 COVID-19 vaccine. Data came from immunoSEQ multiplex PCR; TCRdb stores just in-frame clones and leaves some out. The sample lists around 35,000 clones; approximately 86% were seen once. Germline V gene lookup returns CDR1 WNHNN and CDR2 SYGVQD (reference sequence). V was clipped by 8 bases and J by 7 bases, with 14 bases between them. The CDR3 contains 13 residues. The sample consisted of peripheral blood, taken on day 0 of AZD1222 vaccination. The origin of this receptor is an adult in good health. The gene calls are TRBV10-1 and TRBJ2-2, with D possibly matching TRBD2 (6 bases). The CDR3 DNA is TGCGCCAGCGGTGCGGGAATTGGCGGGGAGCTGTTTTTT. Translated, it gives CASGAGIGGELFF.